Following are 19 T cell receptor beta chains from one sample sequenced in a study of cytomegalovirus exposure and HLA in healthy donors. PCR involved 60 Vbeta and 13 Jbeta primers. Assay: immunoSEQ multiplex PCR; the TCRdb copy retains only in-frame clones and omits some. The table has approximately 95,000 clones, about 81% seen once. The sequencing sample was made of PBMCs. These receptors originate from a woman aged 40 to 50 in good health and CMV-seropositive.

V and J are TRBV5-4 and TRBJ1-2; D is possibly TRBD1 (5 bases). Trimming shortened V by 4 bases and J by 5 bases, and 12 bases separated the two germline ends. Germline V gene sequence: CDR1 SGHNT, CDR2 YYREEE (reference sequence). The CDR3 has 13 amino acids. CDR3: CASSPTANYGYTF. The CDR3 DNA reads TGTGCCAGCAGCCCGACAGCCAATTATGGCTACACCTTC.

This chain joins TRBV7-9 and TRBJ2-7; no clear D. The V end was cut by 0 bases, the J end by 4 bases, with 4 bases between. Per germline, CDR1 SEHNR and CDR2 FQNEAQ (reference sequence). CDR3 length equals 12 residues. The CDR3: CASSLAPYEQYF. The CDR3 coding sequence is TGTGCCAGCAGCTTAGCCCCTTACGAGCAGTACTTC.

The CDR3 loop reads CASAGLVSGANVLTF. Here the CDR3 DNA reads TGTGCCAGCGCAGGTCTGGTCTCTGGGGCCAACGTCCTGACTTTC. V and J are TRBV18 and TRBJ2-6; D gene unclear. This CDR3 spans 15 amino acids. CDR1 is KGHSH and CDR2 is LQKENI in the germline V gene. V was trimmed by 8 bases and J by 0 bases, leaving 11 bases between them.

The rearrangement uses TRBV5-1 and TRBJ2-7; 14 positions agree with TRBD2. V lost 4 bases and J lost 6; bases outside the gene matches: 9. The CDR3 spans 16 residues. The germline gives CDR1 SGHRS, CDR2 YFSETQ. CDR3 residues: CASSPGLAGGRSEQYF. The DNA for the CDR3 is TGCGCCAGCAGCCCAGGACTAGCGGGAGGACGTTCCGAGCAGTACTTC.

V gene TRBV5-1 combines with J gene TRBJ2-5; tentative D call: TRBD2 (6 bases). CDR3 size: 14 residues. Deletions cut 4 bases from V and 5 bases from J, with 15 bases between. Germline CDR1 is SGHRS and CDR2 is YFSETQ. CDR3 coding DNA: TGCGCCAGCAGCCCGTCAGGGCTAGCGGAGACCCAGTACTTC. It encodes CASSPSGLAETQYF.

The chain couples TRBV9 to TRBJ2-2; possible D gene TRBD2, 6 bases. V dropped 4 bases and J dropped 7 bases, with 17 bases sitting between them. Germline loops: CDR1 SGDLS, CDR2 YYNGEE. The CDR3 runs 15 residues. CDR3 in amino acids: CASSTQTGGYGELFF. The CDR3 bases are TGTGCCAGCAGCACCCAGACTGGGGGGTACGGGGAGCTGTTTTTT.

This clone occurred once. The genes are TRBV2 and TRBJ1-2; D is possibly TRBD1 (5 bases). The V end lost 2 bases, the J end lost 4 bases, and 14 bases lay between the germline ends. CDR3 length: 15 residues. Germline lookup yields CDR1 SNHLY and CDR2 FYNNEI. Here the CDR3 reads CASSELGGESYGYTF. The DNA of the CDR3 is TGTGCCAGCAGTGAACTGGGGGGGGAATCCTATGGCTACACCTTC.

This clone was recorded once. CDR3 DNA: TGTGCCAGCAGCTCAAGGGGACAGGGGGCGGAATACGAGCAGTACTTC. Its protein product is CASSSRGQGAEYEQYF. This chain joins TRBV5-4 and TRBJ2-7; 12 nucleotides agree with TRBD1. Germline CDR1 reads SGHNT; CDR2 reads YYREEE (reference sequence). The CDR3 sequence is 16 residues long. The junction had 8 bases not matched to a gene; V was cut back by 3 bases and J by 4 bases. Complete variable domain (other parts from reference TRBV5-4 and TRBJ2-7): ETGVTQSPTHLIKTRGQQVTLRCSSQSGHNTVSWYQQALGQGPQFIFQYYREEENGRGNFPPRFSGLQFPNYSSELNVNALELDDSALYLCASSSRGQGAEYEQYFGPGTRLTVT.

The chain couples TRBV5-8 to TRBJ2-1, with TRBD2 as a possible D gene (6 bases). Germline V gene data show CDR1 as SGHTS and CDR2 as YDEGEE. V gave up 1 base and J gave up 5 bases, with 16 bases separating them. The length of the CDR3 is 16 residues. The CDR3 bases are TGTGCCAGCAGCTTGTTCAAGGCTAGCGACAACAATGAGCAGTTCTTC. Its translation: CASSLFKASDNNEQFF.

This chain links TRBV2 with TRBJ1-2; TRBD1 might be the D (5 bases). Germline V CDR1 and CDR2: SNHLY, FYNNEI. V shed 5 bases and J shed 2 bases, with 15 bases lying between them. This CDR3 has 15 residues. CDR3 in amino acids: CASSHPGEGNYGYTF. The CDR3 DNA sequence: TGTGCCAGCAGTCACCCCGGGGAGGGGAACTATGGCTACACCTTC.

The chain has TRBV2 and TRBJ2-1, with a weak D call TRBD2 (5 bases). The CDR3 totals 12 residues. Germline V gene sequence: CDR1 SNHLY, CDR2 FYNNEI. The ends were cut back, 6 bases at V and 9 bases at J, with 12 bases in the middle. This CDR3 is CASRVSAGEQFF. CDR3 in DNA: TGTGCCAGCAGGGTATCGGCGGGTGAGCAGTTCTTC.

This clone was detected a few times. This sequence joins TRBV6-5 and TRBJ2-3; D is unclear. The CDR3 totals 13 residues. Between the trimmed V and J ends, which lost 5 bases and 5 bases, there was a span of 11 bases. Per germline, CDR1 MNHEY and CDR2 SVGAGI. The CDR3 protein is CASSRVPKDTQYF. The CDR3 DNA reads as TGTGCCAGCAGTCGCGTCCCCAAAGATACGCAGTATTTT.

The chain recombines TRBV7-9 with TRBJ2-3; possibly TRBD1 for D (8 bases). The V end lost 2 bases, the J end lost 5 bases, and 11 bases lay between the germline ends. Germline V CDR1 and CDR2: SEHNR, FQNEAQ (reference sequence). The CDR3 is 14 amino acids. The DNA of the CDR3 is TGTGCCAGCAGCTTAACAGGGGGGGGAGATACGCAGTATTTT. It codes for CASSLTGGGDTQYF. Together with reference TRBV7-9 and TRBJ2-3, the CDR3 gives the full variable domain: DTGVSQNPRHKITKRGQNVTFRCDPISEHNRLYWYRQTLGQGPEFLTYFQNEAQLEKSRLLSDRFSAERPKGSFSTLEIQRTEQGDSAMYLCASSLTGGGDTQYFGPGTRLTVL.

This clone occurred a few times. This chain uses TRBV20-1 with TRBJ2-1; unclear D gene. V lost 4 bases to trimming and J lost 6 bases, with 7 bases between them. This CDR3 region has 11 residues. CDR1 DFQATT and CDR2 SNEGSKA come from the germline V gene (reference sequence). The CDR3: CSATSPNEQFF. For the CDR3, the DNA is TGCAGTGCTACGTCCCCCAATGAGCAGTTCTTC.

The V call is TRBV7-9, the J call TRBJ2-1; the D gene is possibly TRBD2 (6 bases). The germline V gene encodes CDR1 SEHNR and CDR2 FQNEAQ (reference sequence). V gave up 5 bases and J gave up 7 bases, with 18 bases separating them. There are 15 residues in the CDR3. This CDR3 reads CASSPSGSRRNEQFF. DNA for the CDR3: TGTGCCAGCAGCCCAAGCGGGTCCCGACGGAATGAGCAGTTCTTC.

The chain is built from TRBV6-1 and TRBJ1-2; 9 bases map to TRBD1. Looked up from germline, CDR1 is MNHNS and CDR2 is SASEGT. V lost 6 bases, J lost 8 bases, and 7 bases stayed unmatched. This CDR3 region has 13 residues. CDR3: CASRGTGSRGYTF. The CDR3 nucleotides read TGTGCCAGCAGAGGGACAGGGTCTCGCGGCTACACCTTC.

V is TRBV2 and J is TRBJ1-5; the D gene is possibly TRBD1 (5 bases). CDR1 is SNHLY, CDR2 FYNNEI, per germline. The V gene lost 9 bases and the J gene lost 4 bases, with 16 bases spanning the gap. CDR3 length equals 14 residues. CDR3 amino acids: CASNVQAINQPQHF. The CDR3 DNA is TGTGCCAGTAACGTACAGGCGATAAATCAGCCCCAGCATTTT.

The V call is TRBV9, the J call TRBJ1-4, with 7 bases aligning to TRBD1. Germline loops: CDR1 SGDLS, CDR2 YYNGEE. Unmatched junction bases numbered 9, after V lost 3 bases and J lost 7 bases. This CDR3 comprises 15 residues. The DNA for the CDR3 is TGTGCCAGCAGCGGGGCGACAGGGTTTGGTGAAAAACTGTTTTTT. Its protein product is CASSGATGFGEKLFF.

The chain combines TRBV6-1 with TRBJ2-1, with D possibly TRBD2 on 6 matching bases. Trimming removed 6 bases from V and 6 bases from J, with 15 bases in between. The CDR3 is 14 residues long. Germline V CDR1 and CDR2: MNHNS, SASEGT. The CDR3 DNA reads TGTGCCAGCAGGAGGGGACTGTCGAGCAATGAGCAGTTCTTC. Translation gives CASRRGLSSNEQFF.